Below, 8 T cell receptor beta chains from the same sample are listed, as sequenced in a study of blood T cell repertoires in COVID-19. Sequenced by immunoSEQ multiplex PCR; TCRdb stores in-frame clones only, minus some. The sample lists more than 200,000 clones, approximately 86% occurring once. Specimen: PBMCs or T cells enriched from blood (not recorded which). Every receptor here comes from a woman in her twenties or thirties with acute COVID-19.

CDR3 region: CASMTGYSNQPQHF. Written as DNA, the CDR3 is TGTGCCAGTATGACGGGGTATAGCAATCAGCCCCAGCATTTT. This sequence joins TRBV19 and TRBJ1-5; D not resolved. Trimming pared 7 bases from V and 0 bases from J, leaving 10 bases between. The CDR3 loop spans 14 amino acids. Germline lookup yields CDR1 LNHDA and CDR2 SQIVND (reference sequence).

This clone was seen just once. The chain combines TRBV27 with TRBJ1-1; D unresolved. V lost 6 bases to trimming and J lost 0 bases, with 8 bases between them. Germline V CDR1 and CDR2: MNHEY, SMNVEV (reference sequence). CDR3 length: 13 residues. The CDR3 coding sequence is TGTGCCAGCAGAGAGGACTTGAACACTGAAGCTTTCTTT. This sequence encodes CASREDLNTEAFF.

The V gene is TRBV29-1, the J gene TRBJ2-7; D remains ambiguous. Trimming removed 4 bases from V and 2 bases from J, with 6 bases in between. Germline values: CDR1 SQVTM, CDR2 ANQGSEA. CDR3 length equals 11 residues. CDR3 loop: CSVGQAYEQYF. CDR3 nucleotide sequence: TGCAGCGTTGGACAAGCCTACGAGCAGTACTTC.

This clone was detected a few times. The chain carries TRBV19 and TRBJ2-4, with a tentative D call TRBD1 (5 bases). CDR1 and CDR2 from the germline V gene are LNHDA and SQIVND (reference sequence). Between the trimmed V and J ends, which lost 6 bases and 2 bases, there was a span of 20 bases. CDR3 length: 17 residues. CDR3 nucleotides: TGTGCCAGTAGCCCTCTAAGGGGTATGATAACCAAAAACATTCAGTACTTC. Encoded protein: CASSPLRGMITKNIQYF.

Note on this clone: This CDR3 is also generated by other DNA sequences in the sample. The CDR3 DNA follows: TGTGCCAGCAGCTTAGTGAGAGCCGGGGAGCTGTTTTTT. This gives the protein CASSLVRAGELFF. This chain links TRBV11-2 with TRBJ2-2; D is unclear. V was trimmed by 1 base and J by 6 bases, leaving 6 bases between them. Germline CDR1 is SGHAT and CDR2 is FQNNGV. The CDR3 covers 13 residues.

This clone turned up a few times. The same CDR3 can be traced to other DNA sequences in this sample. The chain is built from TRBV19 and TRBJ2-7, with a weak D call TRBD1 (6 bases). CDR1 LNHDA and CDR2 SQIVND come from the germline V gene (reference sequence). The CDR3 has 14 amino acids. The germline V and J ends were trimmed by 3 bases and 0 bases, with 9 bases remaining between them. This CDR3 is CASSIAGDSYEQYF. For the CDR3, the DNA is TGTGCCAGTAGTATTGCAGGGGACTCCTACGAGCAGTACTTC.

The CDR3 spells CASSPLAGVGEQYF. DNA of the CDR3: TGTGCCAGCAGCCCACTAGCGGGAGTCGGCGAGCAGTACTTC. The rearrangement links TRBV11-2 to TRBJ2-7; 11 positions match TRBD2. The germline CDR1 and CDR2 sequences are SGHAT and FQNNGV. CDR3 size: 14 residues. V trimming: 5 bases; J trimming: 6 bases; junction bases outside the gene matches: 6.

The chain has TRBV28 and TRBJ2-3, with D possibly matching TRBD1 (5 bases). Per germline, CDR1 MDHEN and CDR2 SYDVKM. Deletions cut 8 bases from V and 2 bases from J, with 17 bases between. The CDR3 runs to 15 residues. The CDR3 bases are TGTGCCAGCGGCCCCACAGGCGGTGTCACAGATACGCAGTATTTT. Translation gives CASGPTGGVTDTQYF.